This is a list of T cell receptor beta chains from one sample in a study of shared clonotypes between healthy human individuals. Here immunoSEQ multiplex PCR was the method, and the copy in TCRdb shows in-frame clones only, minus some. The table shows about 2,500,000 clones, with just over 90% occurring only once. Sequencing was carried out using naive CD4+ T cells sorted from blood. These receptors were collected from a man younger than 35 in good health. CDR3s leave out the opening cysteine and the closing phenylalanine or tryptophan. The order of the fields is CDR3 length, V gene, CDR3 protein.

len: 13; v_gene: TRBV18; CDR3aa: ASSPGTGSYNEQF
len: 14; v_gene: TRBV7-6; CDR3aa: ASSLAGGQGSYEQY
len: 10; v_gene: TRBV7-9; CDR3aa: ASSYSVEGYT
len: 14; v_gene: TRBV10-2; CDR3aa: ASSVGRDRGSYEQY
len: 16; v_gene: TRBV19; CDR3aa: ASSPPGQTSYSNQPQH
len: 11; v_gene: TRBV6-5; CDR3aa: ASSYSLAYEQY
len: 13; v_gene: TRBV28; CDR3aa: ASSLRQGVRTEAF
len: 12; v_gene: TRBV6-1; CDR3aa: ASGEWAGVGELF
len: 13; v_gene: TRBV7-9; CDR3aa: ASSLAGQGAGPQH
len: 14; v_gene: TRBV19; CDR3aa: ASSIIAGDIAGELF
len: 14; v_gene: TRBV19; CDR3aa: ASSDRGLSSNQPQH
len: 13; v_gene: TRBV11-2; CDR3aa: ASSQDRVSGNTIY
len: 13; v_gene: TRBV6-1; CDR3aa: ASSTGQGAYYGYT
len: 15; v_gene: TRBV30; CDR3aa: AWSVRGGQESGTEAF
len: 11; v_gene: TRBV9; CDR3aa: ASSADAKNIQY
len: 11; v_gene: TRBV10-3; CDR3aa: AISVGGSDEQF
len: 12; v_gene: TRBV6-5; CDR3aa: ASSSSSAAYEQY
len: 11; v_gene: TRBV7-9; CDR3aa: ASSLESNSPLH
len: 15; v_gene: TRBV7-8; CDR3aa: ASSLRSGQTYSYEQY
len: 14; v_gene: TRBV9; CDR3aa: ASSVLSGRISGELF
len: 9; v_gene: TRBV30; CDR3aa: ACKNTDTQY
len: 12; v_gene: TRBV28; CDR3aa: ASSSGTVNYGYT
len: 14; v_gene: TRBV18; CDR3aa: ASSPGTSGSYNEQF
len: 15; v_gene: TRBV23-1; CDR3aa: ASSQRDSILADYEQY
len: 13; v_gene: TRBV5-6; CDR3aa: ASSLVASGANVLT
len: 16; v_gene: TRBV4-1; CDR3aa: ASSQILRGSPGANVLT
len: 14; v_gene: TRBV5-4; CDR3aa: ASSASSGRSDGELF
len: 13; v_gene: TRBV7-3; CDR3aa: ASSLTGTQNYGYT
len: 12; v_gene: TRBV19; CDR3aa: ASSIVGDNQPQH
len: 12; v_gene: TRBV30; CDR3aa: AWSPRRKEETQY
len: 13; v_gene: TRBV2; CDR3aa: ASSEDSPPKNIQY
len: 14; v_gene: TRBV14; CDR3aa: ASSRLMGASGPQQF
len: 12; v_gene: TRBV14; CDR3aa: ASSPASYNSPLH
len: 11; v_gene: TRBV5-4; CDR3aa: ASSLSGTDTQY
len: 12; v_gene: TRBV30; CDR3aa: AWSKGQGNSPLH
len: 11; v_gene: TRBV10-3; CDR3aa: AISESVLGEAF
len: 13; v_gene: TRBV5-1; CDR3aa: ASSLVAGGSYEQY
len: 14; v_gene: TRBV5-1; CDR3aa: ASSARRGISTDTQY
len: 12; v_gene: TRBV18; CDR3aa: ASSPGAENEKLF
len: 14; v_gene: TRBV28; CDR3aa: ASSLGGQGPQETQY
len: 14; v_gene: TRBV19; CDR3aa: ASSIFDGKGNQPQH
len: 11; v_gene: TRBV7-2; CDR3aa: ASSLGRDQPQH
len: 15; v_gene: TRBV4-1; CDR3aa: ASSRGSKGVGTDTQY
len: 9; v_gene: TRBV7-9; CDR3aa: ASSLGDIQY
len: 9; v_gene: TRBV29-1; CDR3aa: SASIDRGAF
len: 15; v_gene: TRBV29-1; CDR3aa: SVEEIIGRDGGYGYT
len: 12; v_gene: TRBV4-2; CDR3aa: ASSRGGGTDTQY
len: 12; v_gene: TRBV25-1; CDR3aa: ASTDPRVNTEAF